This TCR beta chain was sequenced during a study of T cells in Graves' hyperthyroidism and ophthalmopathy. Across the whole study: Peripheral blood was secured at the point of initial diagnosis, before any treatment. Study findings and constraints: Among thyroid clonotypes expanded above 0.001, most also appeared in blood. Ophthalmopathy onset followed model prediction by a median around 6.9 months. Ophthalmopathy could be told apart from stable hyperthyroidism with a 13 V-J model.

This clonotype has just a few counts. What it binds is not known. TCR beta CDR3 region amplification was performed from RNA transcripts. An initial round of RT-PCR targeting the TCR CDR3 relied on the HTBI primer set. Each CDR3 protein is one row after TCRdb ran MiXCR on the multiplex PCR reads. The profile shows some 360,000 distinct CDR3 sequences, approximately 14% of them singletons. The CDR3 sequence is 13 residues long. V was clipped by 0 bases and J by 3 bases, with 6 bases between them. Germline CDR1 LGHNA, CDR2 YSLEER. Sequenced material: blood. V and J are TRBV4-3 and TRBJ2-7; D call uncertain. This clonotype originated in a woman aged 60-75 years with Graves' hyperthyroidism. CDR3 sequence (DNA): TGCGCCAGCAGCCAAGAACGTTACTACGAGCAGTACTTC. Translating gives CASSQERYYEQYF.